The rows below give T cell receptor beta chains drawn from one sample of a study of cytomegalovirus exposure and HLA in healthy donors. Produced via immunoSEQ multiplex PCR; TCRdb's table is partial and in-frame only. This table has more than 150,000 clones, about four fifths appearing once. Input material: PBMCs. The receptors come from a woman between 25 and 40 years old in good health and CMV-seronegative. Each CDR3 is given with its conserved first and last residue. A D gene is named only where the DNA matches it firmly. Not every row has a clone size; where given, it reads once, few, many or a size class.

CDR3 length | J gene | V gene | clone size | D gene | CDR3 DNA | CDR3 protein
19 | TRBJ2-2 | TRBV12-5 | NA | TRBD1 | TGTGCTAGTGGCCTTAGGCCCCTCGGACAGGGTTTTTGGACCGGGGAGCTGTTTTTT | CASGLRPLGQGFWTGELFF
13 | TRBJ2-3 | TRBV5-6 | NA | TRBD2 | TGTGCCAGCAGCCGTCGGACTAGCAATACGCAGTATTTT | CASSRRTSNTQYF
14 | TRBJ1-1 | TRBV5-1 | NA | TRBD1 | TGCGCCAGCAGGGTCGGACAGGGGAACACTGAAGCTTTCTTT | CASRVGQGNTEAFF
19 | TRBJ2-1 | TRBV4-2 | NA | TRBD2 | TGTGCCAGCAGCCTCGGGGAGGGACTAGCGGGGGGGCCCTACAATGAGCAGTTCTTC | CASSLGEGLAGGPYNEQFF
15 | TRBJ2-7 | TRBV29-1 | NA | NA | TGCAGCGTTGTCCCCGGACAGAAGGGGGTCTACGAGCAGTACTTC | CSVVPGQKGVYEQYF
10 | TRBJ2-1 | TRBV30 | NA | NA | TGTGCCTTCGGGTACAATGAGCAGTTCTTC | CAFGYNEQFF
15 | TRBJ1-1 | TRBV7-3 | NA | TRBD1 | TGTGCCAGCAGCCCTACAGGGGGCGGAATCACTGAAGCTTTCTTT | CASSPTGGGITEAFF
13 | TRBJ1-2 | TRBV30 | NA | NA | TGTGCCTGGAGTGTACGCAGGGAGGATGGCTACACCTTC | CAWSVRREDGYTF
14 | TRBJ2-1 | TRBV5-1 | NA | TRBD1 | TGCGCCAGCAGCTTGGGACAGGGGTTCGGTGAGCAGTTCTTC | CASSLGQGFGEQFF
15 | TRBJ2-7 | TRBV6-5 | NA | TRBD1 | TGTGCCAGCAGCCCCGGACAGGGATTCCCCTACGAGCAGTACTTC | CASSPGQGFPYEQYF
13 | TRBJ1-2 | TRBV7-3 | once | TRBD1 | TGTGCCAGCAGCTCTGACAGGGCAATTGGCTACACCTTC | CASSSDRAIGYTF
14 | TRBJ1-2 | TRBV27 | NA | TRBD1 | TGTGCCAGCAGTTTACGGACAGGGGGCCATGGCTACACCTTC | CASSLRTGGHGYTF
13 | TRBJ1-1 | TRBV2 | NA | NA | TGTGCCAGCCTTACAGCCGGGGACACTGAAGCTTTCTTT | CASLTAGDTEAFF
15 | TRBJ2-1 | TRBV4-1 | NA | TRBD1 | TGCGCCAGCAGCCAAGACCCGGACAGGGGTAATGAGCAGTTCTTC | CASSQDPDRGNEQFF
13 | TRBJ2-7 | TRBV6-1 | NA | NA | TGTGCCAGCAGTAGTAGGGGTATCTACGAGCAGTACTTC | CASSSRGIYEQYF
15 | TRBJ2-6 | TRBV15 | NA | TRBD2 | TGTGCCACCGCATGGGGGGGGACTGGGGCCAACGTCCTGACTTTC | CATAWGGTGANVLTF
13 | TRBJ1-2 | TRBV7-3 | NA | NA | TGTGCCAGCAGCCCAGACAGAAACTATGGCTACACCTTC | CASSPDRNYGYTF
15 | TRBJ1-2 | TRBV6-5 | NA | TRBD1 | TGTGCCAGCAGTTCTTCAGGGGGAGTTAACTATGGCTACACCTTC | CASSSSGGVNYGYTF
14 | TRBJ2-5 | TRBV7-9 | NA | NA | TGTGCCAGCAACCATTGGACAGAACAAGAGACCCAGTACTTC | CASNHWTEQETQYF
15 | TRBJ2-7 | TRBV30 | NA | NA | TGTGCCTGGCACAAAACAACAAACAGGGTCTACGAGCAGTACTTC | CAWHKTTNRVYEQYF
14 | TRBJ1-1 | TRBV18 | once | TRBD1 | TGTGCCAGCTCCGAGGGACAGGGTGTGTCTGAAGCTTTCTTT | CASSEGQGVSEAFF
12 | TRBJ2-5 | TRBV7-6 | NA | NA | TGTGCCAGCAGCTCCAGGGAAGAGACCCAGTACTTC | CASSSREETQYF
17 | TRBJ2-5 | TRBV5-1 | NA | NA | TGCGCCAGCAGCGCCCTTGGTGTTAGGACTAACCAAGAGACCCAGTACTTC | CASSALGVRTNQETQYF
14 | TRBJ2-2 | TRBV6-5 | NA | TRBD2 | TGTGCCAGCAGTTGGACTGGGGGGGCCGGGGAGCTGTTTTTT | CASSWTGGAGELFF
17 | TRBJ2-2 | TRBV7-2 | NA | TRBD2 | TGTGCCAGCAGCTTAATTAGCGGGAGTGCTCGGGTCGGGGAGCTGTTTTTT | CASSLISGSARVGELFF
14 | TRBJ2-7 | TRBV11-2 | NA | TRBD1 | TGTGCCAGCAGCTTACGGGACAGGGGCGACGAGCAGTACTTC | CASSLRDRGDEQYF
16 | TRBJ2-7 | TRBV30 | NA | TRBD2 | TGTGCCTGGAGTAGGCTAGCGGGGGGAAACACCTACGAGCAGTACTTC | CAWSRLAGGNTYEQYF
14 | TRBJ2-5 | TRBV7-2 | few | TRBD2 | TGTGCCAGCAGCCAGAGGACTAGTTCAAGCCCCCAGTACTTC | CASSQRTSSSPQYF
13 | TRBJ2-5 | TRBV7-2 | NA | NA | TGTGCCAGCAGCCCCAGTGGGCCTCAGACCCAGTACTTC | CASSPSGPQTQYF
17 | TRBJ2-3 | TRBV14 | NA | TRBD2 | TGTGCCAGCAGCCAAGATCCCACTAGCGTGGGTACAGATACGCAGTATTTT | CASSQDPTSVGTDTQYF
14 | TRBJ2-7 | TRBV18 | NA | NA | TGTGCCAGCTCACTACAGGGTCTTGGGTACGAGCAGTACTTC | CASSLQGLGYEQYF
14 | TRBJ2-7 | TRBV7-7 | NA | NA | TGTGCCAGCAGCTTAGCGGTACAGGGCTACGAGCAGTACTTC | CASSLAVQGYEQYF
14 | TRBJ2-7 | TRBV7-9 | NA | NA | TGTGCCAGCAGCTCGCCGGGGTCCCGTCTCGAGCAGTACTTC | CASSSPGSRLEQYF
14 | TRBJ2-3 | TRBV5-1 | NA | NA | TGCGCCAGCAGCTTGCGAGATGATAGAGATACGCAGTATTTT | CASSLRDDRDTQYF
13 | TRBJ2-1 | TRBV29-1 | NA | TRBD1 | TGCAGCGTTGAATCCCCAGGGGGCCATGAGCAGTTCTTC | CSVESPGGHEQFF
16 | TRBJ1-1 | TRBV5-4 | NA | TRBD1 | TGTGCCAGCAGTTTCGGGACAGGGACGAGAAACACTGAAGCTTTCTTT | CASSFGTGTRNTEAFF
13 | TRBJ2-3 | TRBV7-2 | NA | NA | TGTGCCAGCAGCTTAGCCGGGATGGATACGCAGTATTTT | CASSLAGMDTQYF
14 | TRBJ2-6 | TRBV2 | few | TRBD1 | TGTGCCAGCCACAGGGGACGTGGGGCCAACGTCCTGACTTTC | CASHRGRGANVLTF
18 | TRBJ2-3 | TRBV6-1 | NA | NA | TGTGCCAGCAGTGCAACTACCGGGGGGCTAGGGACCCCAGATACGCAGTATTTT | CASSATTGGLGTPDTQYF
15 | TRBJ2-5 | TRBV2 | NA | TRBD1 | TGTGCCAGCACTCTCGACAGGGGGGACCAAGAGACCCAGTACTTC | CASTLDRGDQETQYF
13 | TRBJ2-2 | TRBV27 | NA | NA | TGTGCCAGCAGTTTTATATACACCGGGGAGCTGTTTTTT | CASSFIYTGELFF
14 | TRBJ1-1 | TRBV6-6 | NA | TRBD1 | TGTGCCAGCAGTTCCGGACAGGGGATAACTGAAGCTTTCTTT | CASSSGQGITEAFF
15 | TRBJ1-4 | TRBV13 | NA | TRBD1 | TGTGCCAGCAGCTTAAAGGGCAGGGGGTTTGAAAAACTGTTTTTT | CASSLKGRGFEKLFF
15 | TRBJ1-1 | TRBV6-4 | NA | NA | TGTGCCAGCAGTATAAACGGGGGTCCGGACACTGAAGCTTTCTTT | CASSINGGPDTEAFF
12 | TRBJ1-2 | TRBV19 | NA | NA | TGTGCCAGTAGCTATAATGCGTGGGGCTACACCTTC | CASSYNAWGYTF
15 | TRBJ1-2 | TRBV25-1 | once | TRBD1 | TGTGCCAGCAGTCGCCGAGGACAGGGAGAGGATGGCTACACCTTC | CASSRRGQGEDGYTF
14 | TRBJ2-1 | TRBV5-1 | NA | TRBD2 | TGCGCCAGCAGCCGGGGAGGGTCCTACAATGAGCAGTTCTTC | CASSRGGSYNEQFF
13 | TRBJ1-5 | TRBV15 | NA | NA | TGTGCCACCGCCCGGGATAGCAATCAGCCCCAGCATTTT | CATARDSNQPQHF
15 | TRBJ2-5 | TRBV4-1 | NA | TRBD2 | TGCGCCAGCAGCCTGGTGGCGGGGGGGCTAGAGACCCAGTACTTC | CASSLVAGGLETQYF
14 | TRBJ2-2 | TRBV9 | NA | TRBD1 | TGTGCCAGCAGCACAGGGGCGAACACCGGGGAGCTGTTTTTT | CASSTGANTGELFF
12 | TRBJ2-4 | TRBV7-9 | once | NA | TGTGCCAGCAGCTTAGACAGAAACATTCAGTACTTC | CASSLDRNIQYF
12 | TRBJ1-2 | TRBV5-8 | few | NA | TGTGCCAGCAGCTTCCGGGACTATGGCTACACCTTC | CASSFRDYGYTF
15 | TRBJ1-1 | TRBV10-2 | NA | TRBD1 | TGCGCCAGCAGTGCAAGGGACAGTTCAAACACTGAAGCTTTCTTT | CASSARDSSNTEAFF
13 | TRBJ1-5 | TRBV2 | few | NA | TGTGCCAGCACCGGGCGGGGTGAGCAGCCCCAGCATTTT | CASTGRGEQPQHF
18 | TRBJ1-5 | TRBV5-5 | NA | NA | TGTGCCAGCAGCTTGGGCGACAGGTCGGGATATAGCAATCAGCCCCAGCATTTT | CASSLGDRSGYSNQPQHF
13 | TRBJ2-2 | TRBV14 | few | NA | TGTGCCAGCAGCCCCCGTTACATCGGGGAGCTGTTTTTT | CASSPRYIGELFF
14 | TRBJ1-1 | TRBV18 | NA | NA | TGTGCCAGCTCACTCACGACGGCGGCCACTGAAGCTTTCTTT | CASSLTTAATEAFF
13 | TRBJ1-5 | TRBV2 | NA | NA | TGTGCCAGCAGTGAGGCAGGGAATCAGCCCCAGCATTTT | CASSEAGNQPQHF